This TCR beta chain stems from a study of blood T cell repertoires in COVID-19. Study-wide context: T cells, B-cell-depleted T cells, or PBMCs provided the cDNA or gDNA that served as material.

This clone was seen a handful of times. Germline CDR1 and CDR2: WSHSY and SAAADI. This CDR3 has 15 amino acids. V lost 3 bases to trimming and J lost 4 bases; unmatched junction nucleotides: 6. Sequenced by immunoSEQ multiplex PCR; TCRdb stores in-frame clones only, minus some. The sample contains over 150,000 clones, about 86% of which appear only once. The chain combines TRBV10-2 with TRBJ1-2, with 9 bases aligning to TRBD1. Sequencing input: peripheral blood. This sequence originates from a man aged 50-60 years with active or convalescent COVID-19. CDR3 in DNA: TGCGCCAGCAGTGATGTGACAGGGGGTGCCTATGGCTACACCTTC. Encoded protein: CASSDVTGGAYGYTF.